Each of the 24 T cell receptor beta chains below was sequenced from the same sample in a study of regulatory T cells in long-lasting Graves disease. Building the TCR beta libraries relied on iRepertoire HTBI primers, and CDR3 regions underwent Arm-PCR. Via MiXCR, TCRdb re-called the multiplex PCR reads, giving one row per CDR3 protein. The sample includes 500,000 to 700,000 distinct CDR3 sequences, roughly 15% seen only once; the top ten take approximately 18%. The time point was: newly diagnosed GD, antithyroid drugs for less than 3 months. PBMC RNA was the source of the TCR library. These same records also appear under a second study, on T cells in Graves' hyperthyroidism and ophthalmopathy.

This material consisted of peripheral blood mononuclear cells (PBMCs), taken at new diagnosis, from a patient treated with antithyroid drugs. The receptors come from a woman younger than 45 with Graves disease.

This clonotype was detected ten times or more. The chain joins TRBV20-1 to TRBJ2-5; maybe TRBD1 (6 bases). Germline CDR1 reads DFQATT; CDR2 reads SNEGSKA (reference sequence). The CDR3 totals 12 residues. Trimming took 5 bases from V and 1 from J, leaving 8 bases between them. Here the CDR3 reads CSAFRGQETQYF. CDR3 coding DNA: TGCAGTGCTTTCAGGGGCCAAGAGACCCAGTACTTC.

The V gene is TRBV5-1, the J gene TRBJ1-1; D not certain. CDR3 length equals 14 residues. Germline V lookup: CDR1 SGHRS, CDR2 YFSETQ. V was cut by 5 bases and J by 0 bases, with 11 bases left in between. The CDR3 DNA reads as TGCGCCAGCAGATCGGGGTACTTGAACACTGAAGCTTTCTTT. Residues: CASRSGYLNTEAFF. Complete variable domain (other parts from reference TRBV5-1 and TRBJ1-1): KAGVTQTPRYLIKTRGQQVTLSCSPISGHRSVSWYQQTPGQGLQFLFEYFSETQRNKGNFPGRFSGRQFSNSRSEMNVSTLELGDSALYLCASRSGYLNTEAFFGQGTRLTVV.

The chain employs TRBV9 and TRBJ2-1; 9 bases fit TRBD2. There are 16 residues in the CDR3. Germline V CDR1 and CDR2: SGDLS, YYNGEE. Trimming took 3 bases from V and 0 from J; bases not matched to a gene: 4. CDR3 sequence reads: CASSASSGSSYNEQFF. CDR3 in DNA: TGTGCCAGCAGCGCCAGTAGCGGGAGCTCCTACAATGAGCAGTTCTTC. The variable domain in full, completed from reference TRBV9 and TRBJ2-1, reads DSGVTQTPKHLITATGQRVTLRCSPRSGDLSVYWYQQSLDQGLQFLIQYYNGEERAKGNILERFSAQQFPDLHSELNLSSLELGDSALYFCASSASSGSSYNEQFFGPGTRLTVL.

The chain couples TRBV29-1 to TRBJ1-4; D unclear. Trimming took off 2 bases at V and 6 bases at J, with 10 bases between the two ends. There are 13 residues in the CDR3. CDR1 is SQVTM and CDR2 is ANQGSEA in the germline V gene. CDR3: CSVESLGYEKLFF. The CDR3 DNA sequence: TGCAGCGTTGAAAGTTTAGGGTATGAAAAACTGTTTTTT.

Turning to this clonotype: A much larger clone differs from this one at a single base, so this may be a read error. V and J are TRBV2 and TRBJ2-2; no clear D gene. Germline assignment: CDR1 SNHLY and CDR2 FYNNEI. This CDR3 has 13 residues. The CDR3 sequence: CARSELLTGELFF. CDR3 coding DNA: TGTGCCAGAAGTGAGTTACTGACCGGGGAGCTGTTTTTT.

This chain joins TRBV3-1 and TRBJ1-6; D might be TRBD1 (5 bases). Germline V gives CDR1 LGHDT, CDR2 YNNKEL (reference sequence). The CDR3 spans 17 residues. The V and J ends lost 4 bases and 6 bases respectively, with 19 bases between them. In nucleotides, the CDR3 is TGTGCCAGCAGCCCGGAGGGACCCTTTTGGGGTAATTCACCCCTCCACTTT. Its protein is CASSPEGPFWGNSPLHF.

In its sample, this clonotype was seen a few times. V usage is TRBV5-1 and J usage is TRBJ2-3, with a tentative D call TRBD1 (7 bases). The CDR3 is made up of 14 amino acids. Germline loops: CDR1 SGHRS, CDR2 YFSETQ. V lost 0 bases, J lost 4 bases, and 9 bases lay in between. CDR3: CASSLARGADTQYF. CDR3 sequence (DNA): TGCGCCAGCAGCTTGGCCAGGGGGGCAGATACGCAGTATTTT.

This clonotype was seen a few times. V and J are TRBV6-2 or TRBV6-3 and TRBJ2-3; TRBD1 agrees at 7 bases. Germline V lookup: CDR1 MNHEY, CDR2 SVGEGT. The junction had 7 bases not matched to a gene; V was cut back by 5 bases and J by 2 bases. This CDR3 spans 15 amino acids. The CDR3 DNA sequence: TGTGCCAGCAGTGGGGGACAGAGCCACACAGATACGCAGTATTTT. Protein: CASSGGQSHTDTQYF.

This clonotype was counted a few times. The rearrangement uses TRBV5-6 and TRBJ2-7; 9 positions agree with TRBD1. V trimming: 2 bases; J trimming: 5 bases; junction bases outside the gene matches: 8. This CDR3 has 15 residues. CDR1 and CDR2 from the germline V gene are SGHDT and YYEEEE. The CDR3 is CASSLTTGTGNEQYF. In DNA form, the CDR3 reads TGTGCCAGCAGCTTAACAACCGGGACAGGGAACGAGCAGTACTTC. The entire variable domain, with the rest obtained from reference TRBV5-6 and TRBJ2-7, is as follows: DAGVTQSPTHLIKTRGQQVTLRCSPKSGHDTVSWYQQALGQGPQFIFQYYEEEERQRGNFPDRFSGHQFPNYSSELNVNALLLGDSALYLCASSLTTGTGNEQYFGPGTRLTVT.

This chain uses TRBV5-1 with TRBJ2-3; possibly TRBD1 for D (5 bases). The V and J ends lost 0 bases and 1 base respectively, with 12 bases between them. Germline V CDR1 and CDR2: SGHRS, YFSETQ. CDR3 size: 16 residues. For the CDR3, the DNA is TGCGCCAGCAGCTTGGAACGAGACAGTGGCACAGATACGCAGTATTTT. Protein product: CASSLERDSGTDTQYF.

This chain connects TRBV4-1 to TRBJ2-3, with a tentative D call TRBD2 (6 bases). The length of the CDR3 is 15 residues. CDR1 is MGHRA and CDR2 is YSYEKL in the germline V gene. The V end was cut by 0 bases, the J end by 6 bases, with 13 bases between. Here the CDR3 reads CASSQDPPSEDTQYF. The DNA for the CDR3 is TGCGCCAGCAGCCAAGATCCCCCTAGCGAGGATACGCAGTATTTT.

This clonotype has at least ten counts. This chain joins TRBV28 and TRBJ1-1, with D unresolved. Germline CDR1 is MDHEN and CDR2 is SYDVKM. There are 15 residues in the CDR3. Trimming took off 3 bases at V and 1 base at J, with 12 bases between the two ends. CDR3 coding DNA: TGTGCCAGCAGTTTTTTCGGCTCCCCGAACACTGAAGCTTTCTTT. Protein sequence: CASSFFGSPNTEAFF. Full variable domain (missing parts from reference TRBV28 and TRBJ1-1): DVKVTQSSRYLVKRTGEKVFLECVQDMDHENMFWYRQDPGLGLRLIYFSYDVKMKEKGDIPEGYSVSREKKERFSLILESASTNQTSMYLCASSFFGSPNTEAFFGQGTRLTVV.

There are many counts of this clonotype. The chain has TRBV20-1 and TRBJ2-7; D perhaps matches TRBD1 (5 bases). The CDR3 totals 14 residues. Germline lookup yields CDR1 DFQATT and CDR2 SNEGSKA (reference sequence). V shed 6 bases and J shed 7 bases, with 22 bases lying between them. CDR3 region: CSAPRAERSREQYF. The CDR3 coding sequence is TGCAGTGCCCCCAGGGCGGAGAGATCTAGGGAGCAGTACTTC.

The CDR3 DNA is TGTGCCAGCAGCCCTACCGATGAAAAACTGTTTTTT. Amino acids: CASSPTDEKLFF. The V call is TRBV11-2, the J call TRBJ1-4; D ambiguous. The V gene's germline CDR1 is SGHAT and CDR2 FQNNGV. Trimming removed 5 bases at V and 6 bases at J, with 7 bases between. CDR3 length equals 12 residues.

On this clonotype: At one end the junction does not follow the germline gene, possibly because of a read error. The gene calls are TRBV12-3 or TRBV12-4 and TRBJ2-1; 11 bases line up with TRBD1. The CDR3 consists of 19 residues. The CDR3 nucleotides are TGTGCCAGCAGCTTAGCCGGACAGGGGGCTTGGGTGGGCTACAATGAGCAGTTCTTC. It codes for CASSLAGQGAWVGYNEQFF.

This clonotype was recorded many times. This sequence joins TRBV27 and TRBJ2-7; tentatively, D is TRBD2 (5 bases). The germline V gene encodes CDR1 MNHEY and CDR2 SMNVEV (reference sequence). Trimming shortened V by 4 bases and J by 2 bases, and 15 bases separated the two germline ends. The CDR3 loop spans 15 amino acids. CDR3 in DNA: TGTGCCAGCAGTTCCGTCGGGGTCGGTGCCTACGAGCAGTACTTC. It yields the protein CASSSVGVGAYEQYF.

This clonotype turned up a few times. The chain couples TRBV28 to TRBJ2-3; unclear D gene. The CDR3 is 12 residues long. Germline CDR1 MDHEN, CDR2 SYDVKM. Trimming took 3 bases from V and 6 from J, leaving 7 bases between them. CDR3 loop: CASSFLVDTQYF. The CDR3 nucleotides are TGTGCCAGCAGTTTCCTAGTGGATACGCAGTATTTT.

V and J are TRBV10-2 and TRBJ2-1; 15 bases agree with TRBD2. The V segment lost 6 bases and the J segment 2 bases; nucleotides outside the gene matches: 8. The CDR3 sequence is 18 residues long. Germline CDR1 reads WSHSY; CDR2 reads SAAADI. The CDR3 is CASRGLAGGPQAYNEQFF. The CDR3 DNA reads as TGCGCCAGCAGAGGACTAGCGGGAGGGCCTCAGGCCTACAATGAGCAGTTCTTC.

A few counts support this clonotype. The CDR3 nucleotides read TGCGCCAGCAGTGAGGGGTTAAATAGCAATCAGCCCCAGCATTTT. Its translation is CASSEGLNSNQPQHF. The chain couples TRBV5-1 to TRBJ1-5; D possibly corresponds to TRBD1 (5 bases). The germline V gene has CDR1 SGHRS and CDR2 YFSETQ. This CDR3 region has 15 residues. V lost 5 bases and J lost 0, with 12 bases in between.

The CDR3 loop reads CASTPTATDTQYF. CDR3 coding DNA: TGCGCCAGCACCCCGACAGCTACAGATACGCAGTATTTT. This chain links TRBV5-1 with TRBJ2-3; a possible D gene is TRBD1 (5 bases). This CDR3 is 13 amino acids long. Looked up from germline, CDR1 is SGHRS and CDR2 is YFSETQ. Deletions cut 6 bases from V and 3 bases from J, with 11 bases between.

The V gene is TRBV5-6, the J gene TRBJ1-4; no firm D call. CDR3 length: 13 residues. Trimming took off 3 bases at V and 6 bases at J, with 9 bases between the two ends. Germline V gene lookup returns CDR1 SGHDT and CDR2 YYEEEE. The CDR3 DNA reads TGTGCCAGCAGCTGGACGGTGGATGAAAAACTGTTTTTT. This translates into CASSWTVDEKLFF.

The table lists this clonotype with many counts. The CDR3 reads CASSPRGRGAGYGYTF. The CDR3 DNA reads TGTGCCAGCAGTCCCCGCGGGCGGGGGGCTGGCTATGGCTACACCTTC. J is TRBJ1-2 and V is TRBV28; possibly TRBD1 for D (6 bases). V was trimmed by 5 bases and J by 4 bases, leaving 20 bases between them. Germline V gene sequence: CDR1 MDHEN, CDR2 SYDVKM. CDR3 length equals 16 residues.

To note about this clonotype: This sequence may be a read error, since a much larger clone differs from it by one base. The chain uses TRBV28 and TRBJ2-5, with 7 bases fitting TRBD1. The CDR3 runs to 12 residues. With 6 bases clipped from V and 13 bases from J, the junction kept 11 bases outside the gene matches. Per germline, CDR1 MDHEN and CDR2 SYDVKM. CDR3 in DNA: TGTGCCAGCAGCCCGGCAAAAGGGGGCCGGTACTTC. As protein: CASSPAKGGRYF. The complete variable domain, with remaining parts taken from reference TRBV28 and TRBJ2-5, reads DVKVTQSSRYLVKRTGEKVFLECVQDMDHENMFWYRQDPGLGLRLIYFSYDVKMKEKGDIPEGYSVSREKKERFSLILESASTNQTSMYLCASSPAKGGRYFGPGTRLLVL.

The chain combines TRBV11-2 with TRBJ1-4; D gene uncertain. Germline CDR1 and CDR2: SGHAT and FQNNGV. The CDR3 contains 14 residues. The V and J ends lost 3 bases and 0 bases respectively, with 5 bases between them. The CDR3 spells CASSFGATNEKLFF. The CDR3 DNA follows: TGTGCCAGCAGCTTTGGAGCAACTAATGAAAAACTGTTTTTT.